The T cell receptor beta chain described here comes from a study of T-cell reconstitution after alpha-beta-depleted transplantation in children. Only a few counts were recorded for this clonotype. This sample's TCRbeta library carried unique molecular identifier barcodes. TCRdb re-called the PCR reads with MiXCR, one entry per CDR3 protein. The sample lists roughly 350,000 distinct CDR3 sequences, roughly 16% occurring once. The CDR3 length is 15 residues. Germline values: CDR1 KGHSH, CDR2 LQKENI. The ends lost 3 bases at V and 2 bases at J; junction bases unmatched: 4. This chain uses TRBV18 with TRBJ2-4; 7 positions match TRBD1. The specimen comprised PBMCs, mostly from graft donor cells, sampled 360 days after TCRalphabeta/CD19-depleted stem cell transplant. This clonotype originated in a male patient aged 2-15 years who had a stem cell transplant for acute lymphoblastic leukemia, so the T cells may come from the graft donor. The CDR3 here is CASSPDRVSKNIQYF. As DNA, the CDR3 is TGTGCCAGCTCACCCGACAGGGTGTCCAAAAACATTCAGTACTTC.